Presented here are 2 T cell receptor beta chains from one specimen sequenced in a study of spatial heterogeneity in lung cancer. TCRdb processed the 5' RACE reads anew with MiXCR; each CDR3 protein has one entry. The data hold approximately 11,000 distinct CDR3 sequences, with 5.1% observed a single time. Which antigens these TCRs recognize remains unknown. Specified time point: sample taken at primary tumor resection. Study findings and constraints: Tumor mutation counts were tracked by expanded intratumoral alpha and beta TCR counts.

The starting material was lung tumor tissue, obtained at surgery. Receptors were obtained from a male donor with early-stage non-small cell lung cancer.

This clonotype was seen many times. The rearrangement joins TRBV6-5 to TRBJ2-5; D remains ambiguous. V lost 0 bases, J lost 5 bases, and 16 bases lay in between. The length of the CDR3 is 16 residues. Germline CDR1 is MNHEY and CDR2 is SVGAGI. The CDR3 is CASSYSTSGPAETQYF. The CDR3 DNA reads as TGTGCCAGCAGTTACTCGACATCTGGTCCGGCGGAGACCCAGTACTTC.

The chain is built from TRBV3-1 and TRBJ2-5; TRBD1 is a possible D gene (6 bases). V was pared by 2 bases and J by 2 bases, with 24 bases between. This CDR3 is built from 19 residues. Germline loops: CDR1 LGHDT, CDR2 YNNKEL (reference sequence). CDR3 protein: CASSQWSIGAGERQETQYF. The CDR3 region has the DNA TGTGCCAGCAGCCAATGGTCCATTGGGGCAGGGGAAAGACAAGAGACCCAGTACTTC.